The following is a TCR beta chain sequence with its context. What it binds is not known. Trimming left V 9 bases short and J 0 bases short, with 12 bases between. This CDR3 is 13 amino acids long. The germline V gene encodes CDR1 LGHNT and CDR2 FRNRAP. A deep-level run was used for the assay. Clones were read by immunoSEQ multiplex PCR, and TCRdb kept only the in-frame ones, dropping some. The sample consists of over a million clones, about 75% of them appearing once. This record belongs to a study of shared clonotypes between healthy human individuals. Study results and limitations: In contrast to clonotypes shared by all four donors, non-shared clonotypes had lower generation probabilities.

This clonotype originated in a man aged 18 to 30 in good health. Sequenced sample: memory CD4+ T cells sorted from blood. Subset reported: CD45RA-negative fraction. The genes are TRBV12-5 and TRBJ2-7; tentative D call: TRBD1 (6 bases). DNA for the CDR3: TGTGCTAGCACAGGGTTGGTCTCCTACGAGCAGTACTTC. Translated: CASTGLVSYEQYF.